Following are 32 T cell receptor beta chains from one sample sequenced in a study of T cell responses to AZD1222 COVID-19 vaccine. Generated by immunoSEQ multiplex PCR, the TCRdb table keeps only in-frame clones and is missing some. The sample has 85,000 to 130,000 clones, roughly 88% seen once. The source was peripheral blood, collected on day 0 of AZD1222 vaccination. Receptors were obtained from an adult in good health.

The chain carries TRBV5-1 and TRBJ1-5, with D possibly TRBD1 on 5 matching bases. Germline V lookup: CDR1 SGHRS, CDR2 YFSETQ. V was clipped by 0 bases and J by 2 bases, with 9 bases between them. The CDR3 is 15 residues long. The CDR3 here is CASSLDGTRNQPQHF. The DNA of the CDR3 is TGCGCCAGCAGCTTGGATGGGACTCGCAATCAGCCCCAGCATTTT.

This chain uses TRBV6-5 with TRBJ1-1; possibly TRBD1 for D (5 bases). Trimming took 7 bases from V and 6 from J, leaving 15 bases between them. CDR3 size: 13 residues. CDR1 and CDR2 (germline): MNHEY, SVGAGI. In DNA, the CDR3 is TGTGCCAGCATCCCGGGACCAGGAGCTGAAGCTTTCTTT. This codes for CASIPGPGAEAFF.

This clone has more than one count but fewer than ten. This sequence joins TRBV12-3 or TRBV12-4 and TRBJ1-1; D may be TRBD1 (5 bases). CDR3 length: 13 amino acids. Between the trimmed V and J ends, which lost 3 bases and 6 bases, there was a span of 11 bases. The CDR3 DNA follows: TGTGCCAGCAGTTTGGGGGGGGGTGCTGAAGCTTTCTTT. Translated, it gives CASSLGGGAEAFF.

The chain recombines TRBV4-2 with TRBJ1-6, with D hard to call. The CDR3 consists of 17 residues. Deletions cut 0 bases from V and 2 bases from J, with 11 bases between. The V gene's germline CDR1 is LGHNA and CDR2 YNFKEQ. The CDR3 sequence: CASSQDNSAAYNSPLHF. CDR3 sequence (DNA): TGTGCCAGCAGCCAAGATAACAGTGCGGCCTATAATTCACCCCTCCACTTT.

This rearrangement joins TRBV6-2 or TRBV6-3 to TRBJ1-5, with TRBD1 matching over 10 bases. Trimming removed 5 bases from V and 7 bases from J; junction bases left unmatched: 14. The V gene's germline CDR1 is MNHEY and CDR2 SVGEGT. This CDR3 is 17 amino acids long. The CDR3 spells CASSRSSGTGAGQPQHF. The CDR3 coding sequence is TGTGCCAGCAGTAGATCTTCCGGGACAGGGGCAGGGCAGCCCCAGCATTTT.

The rearrangement uses TRBV28 and TRBJ1-1; D remains ambiguous. This CDR3 has 12 residues. Trimming stripped 6 bases from V and 11 bases from J, with 16 bases between. Per the germline V gene, CDR1 is MDHEN and CDR2 is SYDVKM. CDR3 loop: CASSPPQVGAFF. The CDR3, as DNA: TGTGCCAGCAGCCCCCCCCAGGTCGGGGCTTTCTTT.

The genes are TRBV4-2 and TRBJ2-1; TRBD1 aligns across 10 bases. The germline V gene has CDR1 LGHNA and CDR2 YNFKEQ. J gave up 4 bases and V 2 bases, and 23 bases lay outside the gene matches. The CDR3 totals 22 residues. In DNA form, the CDR3 reads TGTGCCAGCAGCCAACCTACCTCGGGGACAGGGGTGTATAGCGGGGATTACAATGAGCAGTTCTTC. This codes for CASSQPTSGTGVYSGDYNEQFF.

The rearrangement links TRBV18 to TRBJ2-3; D is unclear. V was cut by 4 bases and J by 2 bases, with 1 base left in between. Germline lookup yields CDR1 KGHSH and CDR2 LQKENI. This CDR3 is 11 amino acids long. In DNA, the CDR3 is TGTGCCAGCTCACTCACAGATACGCAGTATTTT. It codes for CASSLTDTQYF.

Only one count was recorded for this clone. The J gene is TRBJ2-3, the V gene TRBV4-1; D is perhaps TRBD2 (6 bases). The V gene's germline CDR1 is MGHRA and CDR2 YSYEKL. CDR3 length: 13 residues. Deletions cut 3 bases from V and 7 bases from J, with 11 bases between. The CDR3, as DNA: TGCGCCAGCAGCCAGGGGACTCTGAATACGCAGTATTTT. Translated, it gives CASSQGTLNTQYF.

There are a few counts of this clone. The genes are TRBV6-4 and TRBJ2-7, with D tentatively TRBD1 (6 bases). V was pared by 8 bases and J by 4 bases, with 15 bases between. Germline CDR1 reads MRHNA; CDR2 reads SNTAGT. This CDR3 has 13 amino acids. The CDR3 here is CASEQGQNYEQYF. In nucleotides, the CDR3 is TGTGCCAGCGAGCAGGGGCAGAATTACGAGCAGTACTTC.

V usage is TRBV9 and J usage is TRBJ2-1; tentatively, D is TRBD2 (6 bases). The CDR3 is 15 residues long. The ends were cut back, 0 bases at V and 4 bases at J, with 11 bases in the middle. Per the germline V gene, CDR1 is SGDLS and CDR2 is YYNGEE. CDR3 region: CASSVEGLAYNEQFF. In DNA, the CDR3 is TGTGCCAGCAGCGTAGAGGGACTGGCGTACAATGAGCAGTTCTTC.

This clone was recorded only once. This chain joins TRBV19 and TRBJ2-2, with a tentative D call TRBD1 (6 bases). Per the germline V gene, CDR1 is LNHDA and CDR2 is SQIVND (reference sequence). Trimming removed 1 base at V and 5 bases at J, with 17 bases between. The CDR3 contains 17 residues. As DNA, the CDR3 is TGTGCCAGTAGTATAGCGGAACCGACAGGATGGACCGGGGAGCTGTTTTTT. Translated, it gives CASSIAEPTGWTGELFF.

The gene calls are TRBV30 and TRBJ1-2; D might be TRBD1 (5 bases). The germline V and J ends were trimmed by 2 bases and 6 bases, with 7 bases remaining between them. There are 11 residues in the CDR3. Germline-derived CDR1 and CDR2 are GTSNPN and SVGIG (reference sequence). CDR3 in amino acids: CAWSLGDGYTF. CDR3 DNA: TGTGCCTGGAGTCTGGGGGATGGCTACACCTTC.

This sequence joins TRBV28 and TRBJ2-7; 10 nucleotides match TRBD1. CDR1 is MDHEN and CDR2 is SYDVKM in the germline V gene. V lost 8 bases, J lost 3 bases, and 7 bases stayed unmatched. The CDR3 contains 14 residues. The CDR3 sequence: CASRTGGSVYEQYF. The CDR3 DNA reads as TGTGCCAGCCGGACAGGGGGTTCTGTCTACGAGCAGTACTTC.

The chain combines TRBV10-1 with TRBJ1-5, with D possibly matching TRBD1 (5 bases). Trimming cost V 6 bases and J 5 bases, with 14 bases left between them. The CDR3 totals 14 residues. Germline lookup yields CDR1 WNHNN and CDR2 SYGVQD (reference sequence). The CDR3 region has the DNA TGCGCCAGCAGCCCTGGATCGGGGGATCAGCCCCAGCATTTT. It yields the protein CASSPGSGDQPQHF.

The J gene is TRBJ2-3, the V gene TRBV4-3, with D possibly being TRBD2 (7 bases). There are 18 residues in the CDR3. The germline gives CDR1 LGHNA, CDR2 YSLEER. V was trimmed by 2 bases and J by 4 bases, leaving 22 bases between them. CDR3 protein: CASSQFPAGQGRADTQYF. The DNA of the CDR3 is TGCGCCAGCAGCCAATTCCCCGCCGGGCAGGGGAGGGCAGATACGCAGTATTTT.

V usage is TRBV19 and J usage is TRBJ1-1; TRBD1 matches 8 bases. The CDR3 covers 14 residues. J was trimmed by 4 bases and V by 5 bases; bases with no gene match: 6. Germline assignment: CDR1 LNHDA and CDR2 SQIVND (reference sequence). The CDR3: CASSAQGARTEAFF. The CDR3 nucleotides read TGTGCCAGTAGTGCCCAGGGGGCGCGCACTGAAGCTTTCTTT.

This rearrangement joins TRBV11-3 to TRBJ2-7; D is undetermined. The CDR3 length is 10 residues. From germline, CDR1 is SGHNT and CDR2 YENEEA. V was trimmed by 11 bases and J by 5 bases, leaving 10 bases between them. The CDR3, as DNA: TGTGCCCCTGGGCTAGACGAGCAGTACTTC. It codes for CAPGLDEQYF.

The rearrangement links TRBV7-2 to TRBJ1-3; D call uncertain. Deletions cut 1 base from V and 2 bases from J, with 9 bases between. Germline V gene sequence: CDR1 SGHTA, CDR2 FQGNSA. The CDR3 length is 15 residues. CDR3 protein: CASSLEGLAGNTIYF. In nucleotides, the CDR3 is TGTGCCAGCAGCTTAGAGGGTCTGGCTGGAAACACCATATATTTT.

The J gene is TRBJ1-5, the V gene TRBV6-1; D not certain. The ends were cut back, 1 base at V and 6 bases at J, with 7 bases in the middle. The CDR3 spans 13 residues. Germline CDR1 reads MNHNS; CDR2 reads SASEGT. The CDR3 DNA reads as TGTGCCAGCAGTGAAGTCTTACGTCAGCCCCAGCATTTT. Translated, it gives CASSEVLRQPQHF.

The chain is built from TRBV5-6 and TRBJ2-7, with D maybe TRBD1 (8 bases). CDR1 SGHDT and CDR2 YYEEEE come from the germline V gene. Trimming pared 4 bases from V and 7 bases from J, leaving 18 bases between. This CDR3 contains 14 residues. DNA for the CDR3: TGTGCCAGCAGCGTACAGGGGGGGCCAGGGGAGCAGTACTTC. Translating it yields CASSVQGGPGEQYF. The whole variable domain, remainder taken from reference TRBV5-6 and TRBJ2-7, is DAGVTQSPTHLIKTRGQQVTLRCSPKSGHDTVSWYQQALGQGPQFIFQYYEEEERQRGNFPDRFSGHQFPNYSSELNVNALLLGDSALYLCASSVQGGPGEQYFGPGTRLTVT.

CDR3 nucleotides: TGTGCCAGCTCCAGGGTCACCGGGGAGCTGTTTTTT. Translating it yields CASSRVTGELFF. The chain joins TRBV11-2 to TRBJ2-2, with D possibly TRBD1 on 5 matching bases. This CDR3 spans 12 amino acids. Germline assignment: CDR1 SGHAT and CDR2 FQNNGV. Trimming cost V 8 bases and J 4 bases, with 8 bases left between them.

V is TRBV29-1 and J is TRBJ2-3; D possibly corresponds to TRBD2 (5 bases). CDR1 is SQVTM, CDR2 ANQGSEA, per germline. The CDR3 extends over 14 amino acids. V lost 5 bases to trimming and J lost 2 bases, with 14 bases between them. This chain's CDR3 is CSVSPPGNTDTQYF. CDR3 in DNA: TGCAGCGTTTCGCCCCCGGGAAACACAGATACGCAGTATTTT.

The J gene is TRBJ2-3, the V gene TRBV6-2 or TRBV6-3; TRBD2 might be the D (6 bases). CDR1 is MNHEY, CDR2 SVGEGT, per germline. The ends were cut back, 2 bases at V and 0 bases at J, with 12 bases in the middle. The CDR3 loop spans 16 amino acids. The CDR3 reads CASSYLLAVSTDTQYF. CDR3 bases: TGTGCCAGCAGTTACCTATTAGCGGTTAGCACAGATACGCAGTATTTT.

This clone came up a few times. The J gene is TRBJ1-5, the V gene TRBV5-1; a possible D gene is TRBD1 (6 bases). In germline, CDR1 is SGHRS, CDR2 YFSETQ. V lost 4 bases and J lost 4, with 15 bases in between. The CDR3 runs 15 residues. The CDR3 region has the DNA TGCGCCAGCAGCCCTGGCGGACAGTCGAATCAGCCCCAGCATTTT. Its protein product is CASSPGGQSNQPQHF.

The rearrangement links TRBV24-1 to TRBJ1-2; D is ambiguous. Trimming pared 3 bases from V and 14 bases from J, leaving 18 bases between. The length of the CDR3 is 13 residues. Germline lookup yields CDR1 KGHDR and CDR2 SFDVKD. CDR3 protein: CATSDLIGGAWTF. CDR3 coding DNA: TGTGCCACCAGTGATCTAATCGGAGGAGCTTGGACCTTC.

V is TRBV15 and J is TRBJ2-1; 8 nucleotides align to TRBD2. The CDR3 loop spans 14 amino acids. Germline V lookup: CDR1 LNHNV, CDR2 YYDKDF (reference sequence). V lost 5 bases and J lost 4; bases outside the gene matches: 4. The CDR3 reads CATSPGGPYNEQFF. DNA of the CDR3: TGTGCCACCAGCCCGGGAGGGCCGTACAATGAGCAGTTCTTC.

The genes are TRBV14 and TRBJ1-4, with no clear D. V was cut by 0 bases and J by 8 bases, with 13 bases left in between. The CDR3 is 15 residues long. Germline V gene lookup returns CDR1 SGHDN and CDR2 FVKESK. CDR3 sequence reads: CASSQDRGNSEKLFF. Here the CDR3 DNA reads TGTGCCAGCAGCCAAGACAGAGGGAACTCGGAAAAACTGTTTTTT.

The gene calls are TRBV12-3 or TRBV12-4 and TRBJ1-1; D unresolved. Deletions cut 1 base from V and 4 bases from J, with 7 bases between. CDR3 length equals 13 residues. The CDR3 here is CASSLGQLTEAFF. The CDR3 region has the DNA TGTGCCAGCAGTTTAGGGCAGCTCACTGAAGCTTTCTTT.

The J gene is TRBJ2-5, the V gene TRBV30; unclear D gene. This CDR3 comprises 13 residues. V was shortened by 3 bases and J by 11 bases, with 19 bases between the two germline ends. Germline CDR1 reads GTSNPN; CDR2 reads SVGIG (reference sequence). The CDR3 sequence: CAWSLAAVERQYF. CDR3 DNA: TGTGCCTGGAGCCTGGCTGCCGTCGAGAGGCAGTACTTC.

The rearrangement links TRBV18 to TRBJ1-1, with 9 bases that match TRBD1. The V gene's germline CDR1 is KGHSH and CDR2 LQKENI. The CDR3 is made up of 15 amino acids. With V trimmed by 3 bases and J by 8 bases, 10 bases remained unmatched. CDR3 nucleotides: TGTGCCAGCTCACCGACCGGGACAGGGTTTTCGGAAGCTTTCTTT. It translates to CASSPTGTGFSEAFF.

The CDR3 DNA sequence: TGTGCCAGCAGTTTCGGAGTTAGCGCCGGGGAGCTGTTTTTT. Encoded protein: CASSFGVSAGELFF. The chain recombines TRBV27 with TRBJ2-2; possibly TRBD2 for D (5 bases). CDR1 is MNHEY, CDR2 SMNVEV, per germline (reference sequence). Trimming cost V 3 bases and J 6 bases, with 11 bases left between them. The CDR3 spans 14 residues.